The T cell receptor beta chain described here comes from a study of vaccination effects on CD4 cells after COVID-19. In the ViraFEST assay, antigen-specific CD4+ clonotypes were identified by expansion after peptide-pool stimulation. CD4+ T cell isolation took place after about 11 days of culture. None of these healthy vaccinees had been infected with SARS-CoV-2 before vaccination. This CDR3 is built from 13 residues. From germline, CDR1 is LNHDA and CDR2 SQIVND (reference sequence). Trimming pared 1 base from V and 9 bases from J, leaving 10 bases between. The data were produced by immunoSEQ multiplex PCR, yet TCRdb's version contains in-frame clones alone and is incomplete. The data hold tens of thousands of clones, with under 85% observed a single time. Comment on this clone: Its specificity is not known.

This clonotype originated in a human donor who received a COVID-19 vaccine. This material consisted of CD4+ T cells from PBMCs cultured with HCoV-NL63 spike peptides, taken before COVID-19 vaccination. J is TRBJ2-1 and V is TRBV19; D ambiguous. The CDR3 DNA follows: TGTGCCAGTAGTATAGGGCCCAGCCTTGAGCAGTTCTTC. It encodes CASSIGPSLEQFF.